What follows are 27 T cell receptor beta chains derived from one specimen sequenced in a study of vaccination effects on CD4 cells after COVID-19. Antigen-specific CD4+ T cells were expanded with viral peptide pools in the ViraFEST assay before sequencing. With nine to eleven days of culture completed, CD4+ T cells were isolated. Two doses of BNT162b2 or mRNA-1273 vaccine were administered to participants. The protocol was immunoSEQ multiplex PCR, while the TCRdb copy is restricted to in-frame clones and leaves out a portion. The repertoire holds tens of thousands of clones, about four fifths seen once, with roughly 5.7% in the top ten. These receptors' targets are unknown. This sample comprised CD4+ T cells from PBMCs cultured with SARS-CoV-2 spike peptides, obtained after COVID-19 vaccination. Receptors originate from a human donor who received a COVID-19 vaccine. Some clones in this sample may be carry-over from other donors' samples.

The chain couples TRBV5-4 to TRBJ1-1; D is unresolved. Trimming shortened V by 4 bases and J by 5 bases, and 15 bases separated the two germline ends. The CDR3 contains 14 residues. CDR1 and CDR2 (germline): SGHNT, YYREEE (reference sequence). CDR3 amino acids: CASSPPTEGTEAFF. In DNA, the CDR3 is TGTGCCAGCAGCCCGCCGACCGAGGGAACTGAAGCTTTCTTT.

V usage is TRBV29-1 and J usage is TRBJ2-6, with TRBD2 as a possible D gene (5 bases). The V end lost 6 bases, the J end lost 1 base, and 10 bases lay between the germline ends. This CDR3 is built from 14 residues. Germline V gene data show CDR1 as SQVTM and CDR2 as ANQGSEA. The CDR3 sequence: CSVRTGSGANVLTF. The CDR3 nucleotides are TGCAGCGTCCGAACGGGATCTGGGGCCAACGTCCTGACTTTC.

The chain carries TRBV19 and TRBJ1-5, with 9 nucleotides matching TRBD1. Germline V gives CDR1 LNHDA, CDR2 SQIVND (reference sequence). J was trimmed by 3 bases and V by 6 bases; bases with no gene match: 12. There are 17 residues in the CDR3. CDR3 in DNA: TGTGCCAGTAGCGGGGGGGGGACAGGGTCTCTCAATCAGCCCCAGCATTTT. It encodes CASSGGGTGSLNQPQHF.

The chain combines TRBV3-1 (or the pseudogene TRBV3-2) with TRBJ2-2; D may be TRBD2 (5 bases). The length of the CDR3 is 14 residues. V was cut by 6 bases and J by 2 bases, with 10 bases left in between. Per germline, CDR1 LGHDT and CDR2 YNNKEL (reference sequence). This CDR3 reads CASSPDFNTGELFF. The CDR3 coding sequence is TGTGCCAGCAGTCCGGACTTTAACACCGGGGAGCTGTTTTTT.

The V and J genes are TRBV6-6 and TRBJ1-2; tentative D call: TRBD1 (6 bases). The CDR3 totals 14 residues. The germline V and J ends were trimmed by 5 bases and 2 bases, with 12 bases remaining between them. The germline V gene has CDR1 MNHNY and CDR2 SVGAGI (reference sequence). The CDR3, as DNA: TGTGCCAGCAGTCTAGGGACATTGAACTATGGCTACACCTTC. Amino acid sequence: CASSLGTLNYGYTF.

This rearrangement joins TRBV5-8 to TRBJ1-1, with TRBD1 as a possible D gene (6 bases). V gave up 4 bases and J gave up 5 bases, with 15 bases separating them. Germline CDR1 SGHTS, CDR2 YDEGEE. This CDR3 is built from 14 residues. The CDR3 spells CASSRLSGDTEAFF. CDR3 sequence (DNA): TGTGCCAGCAGCCGGTTGTCAGGGGATACTGAAGCTTTCTTT.

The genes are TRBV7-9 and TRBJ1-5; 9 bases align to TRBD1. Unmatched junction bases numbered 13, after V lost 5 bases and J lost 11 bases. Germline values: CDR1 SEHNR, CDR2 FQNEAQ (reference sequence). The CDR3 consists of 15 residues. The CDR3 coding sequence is TGTGCCAGCAGCCGGACAGGGGCCGCAAGAATAGCCCAGCATTTT. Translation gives CASSRTGAARIAQHF. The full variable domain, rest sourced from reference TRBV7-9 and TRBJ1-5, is DTGVSQNPRHKITKRGQNVTFRCDPISEHNRLYWYRQTLGQGPEFLTYFQNEAQLEKSRLLSDRFSAERPKGSFSTLEIQRTEQGDSAMYLCASSRTGAARIAQHFGDGTRLSIL.

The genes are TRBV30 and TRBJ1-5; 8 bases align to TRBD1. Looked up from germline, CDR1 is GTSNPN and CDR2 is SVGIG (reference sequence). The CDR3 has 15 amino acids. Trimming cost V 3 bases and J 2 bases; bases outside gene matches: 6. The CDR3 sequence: CAWSAGTGRNQPQHF. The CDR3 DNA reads TGTGCCTGGAGCGCCGGGACAGGTCGCAATCAGCCCCAGCATTTT.

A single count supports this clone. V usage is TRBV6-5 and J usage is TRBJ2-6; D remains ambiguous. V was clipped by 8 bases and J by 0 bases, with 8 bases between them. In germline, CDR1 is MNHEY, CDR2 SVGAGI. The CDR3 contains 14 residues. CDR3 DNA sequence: TGTGCCAGCGGCGACCCCTCTGGGGCCAACGTCCTGACTTTC. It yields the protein CASGDPSGANVLTF.

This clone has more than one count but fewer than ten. The DNA for the CDR3 is TGTGCCACCAGTGACATCGGGACAGTTACAGATACGCAGTATTTT. It specifies CATSDIGTVTDTQYF. The chain uses TRBV24-1 and TRBJ2-3; 7 positions match TRBD1. Trimming cost V 4 bases and J 3 bases; bases outside gene matches: 6. The CDR3 sequence is 15 residues long. In germline, CDR1 is KGHDR, CDR2 SFDVKD.

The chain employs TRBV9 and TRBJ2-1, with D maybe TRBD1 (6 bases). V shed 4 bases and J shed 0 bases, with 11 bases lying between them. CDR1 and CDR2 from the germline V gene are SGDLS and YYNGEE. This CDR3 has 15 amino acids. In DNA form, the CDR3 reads TGTGCCAGCAGCAGAACAGGGAGCTCCTACAATGAGCAGTTCTTC. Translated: CASSRTGSSYNEQFF.

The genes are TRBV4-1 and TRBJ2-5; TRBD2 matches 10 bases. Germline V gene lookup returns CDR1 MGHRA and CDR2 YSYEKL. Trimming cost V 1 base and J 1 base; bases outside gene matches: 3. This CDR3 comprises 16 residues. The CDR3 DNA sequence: TGCGCCAGCAGCCAAGGCCGGACTAGCGGCCAAGAGACCCAGTACTTC. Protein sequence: CASSQGRTSGQETQYF.

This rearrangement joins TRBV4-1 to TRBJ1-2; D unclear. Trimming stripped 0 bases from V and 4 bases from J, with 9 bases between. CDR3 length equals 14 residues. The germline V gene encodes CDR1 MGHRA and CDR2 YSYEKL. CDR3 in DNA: TGCGCCAGCAGCCAAGATTCGCGATTCTATGGCTACACCTTC. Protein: CASSQDSRFYGYTF.

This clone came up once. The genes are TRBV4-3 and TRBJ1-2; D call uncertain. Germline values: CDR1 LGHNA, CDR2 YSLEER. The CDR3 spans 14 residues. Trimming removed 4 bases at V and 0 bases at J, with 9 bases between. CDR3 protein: CASSLRETNYGYTF. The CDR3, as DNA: TGCGCCAGCAGCCTCCGGGAGACTAACTATGGCTACACCTTC.

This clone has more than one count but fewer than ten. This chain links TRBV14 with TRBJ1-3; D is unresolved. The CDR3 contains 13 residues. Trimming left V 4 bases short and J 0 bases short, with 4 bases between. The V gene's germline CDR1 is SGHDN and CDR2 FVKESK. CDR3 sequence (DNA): TGTGCCAGCAGCCCCGGCTCTGGAAACACCATATATTTT. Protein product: CASSPGSGNTIYF.

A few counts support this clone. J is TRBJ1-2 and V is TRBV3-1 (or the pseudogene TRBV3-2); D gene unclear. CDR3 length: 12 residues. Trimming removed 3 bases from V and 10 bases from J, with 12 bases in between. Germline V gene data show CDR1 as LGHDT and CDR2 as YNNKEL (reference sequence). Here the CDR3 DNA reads TGTGCCAGCAGCCAGGGCTATCGAACCTACACCTTC. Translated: CASSQGYRTYTF.

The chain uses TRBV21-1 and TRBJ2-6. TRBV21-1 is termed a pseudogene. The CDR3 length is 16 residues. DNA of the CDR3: TGTGCCAGCAGCAGGAATCGGCAGCTCGGGGCCAACGTCCTGACTTTC. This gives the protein CASSRNRQLGANVLTF.

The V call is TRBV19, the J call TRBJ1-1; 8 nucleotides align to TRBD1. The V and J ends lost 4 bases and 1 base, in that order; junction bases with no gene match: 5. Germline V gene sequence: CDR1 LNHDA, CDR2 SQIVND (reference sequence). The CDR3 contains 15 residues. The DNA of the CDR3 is TGTGCCAGTAGTAACCTCGGGACAGGGAACACTGAAGCTTTCTTT. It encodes CASSNLGTGNTEAFF.

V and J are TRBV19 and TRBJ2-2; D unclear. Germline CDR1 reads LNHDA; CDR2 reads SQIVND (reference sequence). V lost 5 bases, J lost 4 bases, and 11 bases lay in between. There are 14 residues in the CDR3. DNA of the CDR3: TGTGCCAGTAGTCGCAGCCGTGCCACCGGGGAGCTGTTTTTT. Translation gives CASSRSRATGELFF.

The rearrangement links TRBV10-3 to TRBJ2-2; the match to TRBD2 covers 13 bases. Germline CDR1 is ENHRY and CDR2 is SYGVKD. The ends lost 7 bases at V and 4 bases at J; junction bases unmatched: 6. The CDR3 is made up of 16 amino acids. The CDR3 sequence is CAINTSGGEATGELFF. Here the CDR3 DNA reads TGTGCCATCAACACTAGCGGGGGGGAAGCCACCGGGGAGCTGTTTTTT.

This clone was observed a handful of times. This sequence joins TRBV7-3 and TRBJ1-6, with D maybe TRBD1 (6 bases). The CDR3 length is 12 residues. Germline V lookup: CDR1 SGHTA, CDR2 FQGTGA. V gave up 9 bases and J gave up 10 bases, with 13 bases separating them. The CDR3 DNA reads TGTGCCAGAGGTGGTAGGGGGTCACCCCTCCACTTT. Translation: CARGGRGSPLHF.

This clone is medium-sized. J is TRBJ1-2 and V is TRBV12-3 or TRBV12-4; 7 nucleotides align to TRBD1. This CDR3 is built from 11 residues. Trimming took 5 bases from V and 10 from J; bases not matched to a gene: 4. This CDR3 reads CASSTGQVYTF. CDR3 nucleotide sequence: TGTGCCAGCAGTACCGGACAGGTCTACACCTTC.

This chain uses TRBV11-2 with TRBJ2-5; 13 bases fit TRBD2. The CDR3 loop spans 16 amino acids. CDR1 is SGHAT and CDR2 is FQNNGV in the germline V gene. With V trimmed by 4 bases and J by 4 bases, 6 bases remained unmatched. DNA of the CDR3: TGTGCCAGCAGCTCACGACTAGCGGGGGGTGGAGAGACCCAGTACTTC. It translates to CASSSRLAGGGETQYF.

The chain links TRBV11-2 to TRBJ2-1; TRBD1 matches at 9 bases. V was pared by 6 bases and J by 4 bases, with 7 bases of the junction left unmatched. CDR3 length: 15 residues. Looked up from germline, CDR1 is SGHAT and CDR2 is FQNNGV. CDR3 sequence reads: CASRQTGGAYNEQFF. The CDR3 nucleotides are TGTGCCAGCAGACAAACAGGGGGCGCTTACAATGAGCAGTTCTTC.

CDR3 coding DNA: TGTGCTAGTGGTCCCGGCGGAAGGAACACTGAAGCTTTCTTT. It codes for CASGPGGRNTEAFF. The V gene is TRBV12-5, the J gene TRBJ1-1, with D unresolved. This CDR3 is built from 14 residues. V lost 5 bases and J lost 1, with 11 bases in between. Germline assignment: CDR1 LGHNT and CDR2 FRNRAP.

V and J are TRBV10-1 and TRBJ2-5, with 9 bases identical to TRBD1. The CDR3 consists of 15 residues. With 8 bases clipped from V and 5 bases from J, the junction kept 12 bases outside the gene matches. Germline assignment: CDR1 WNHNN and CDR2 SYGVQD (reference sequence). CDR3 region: CASQKTGGAGETQYF. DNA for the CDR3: TGCGCCAGCCAAAAAACAGGGGGCGCTGGGGAGACCCAGTACTTC.

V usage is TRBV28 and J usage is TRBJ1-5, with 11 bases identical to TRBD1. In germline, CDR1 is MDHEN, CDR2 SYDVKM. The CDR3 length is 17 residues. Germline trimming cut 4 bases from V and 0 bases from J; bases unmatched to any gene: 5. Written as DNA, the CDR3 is TGTGCCAGCAGTTCCTCGGACAGGGGGCTTAGCAATCAGCCCCAGCATTTT. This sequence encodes CASSSSDRGLSNQPQHF.